This T cell receptor beta chain was captured by sequencing in a study of blood T cell repertoires in COVID-19. Turning to the study itself: Some COVID-19 samples were acute and others convalescent; all came from the United States, Italy and Spain. The cDNA or gDNA used as material had been derived from T cells, B-cell-depleted T cells, or PBMCs.

Source study methods: Amplification with reference gene primers provided the estimates of nucleated cell counts. Here immunoSEQ multiplex PCR was the method, and the copy in TCRdb shows in-frame clones only, minus some. V, J and clone size reflect that table, while D and trimming were determined from the DNA. Among about 200,000 clones listed, 70% to 90% were seen once. Germline CDR1 and CDR2: SNHLY and FYNNEI. The length of the CDR3 is 14 residues. The V segment lost 7 bases and the J segment 7 bases; nucleotides outside the gene matches: 8. The TCR sequence derives from a woman of 80 years or more with acute or convalescent COVID-19. This chain connects TRBV2 to TRBJ2-4; TRBD1 matches at 9 bases. The sequencing input was peripheral blood. The CDR3 sequence is CASNILGTGNIQYF. The DNA for the CDR3 is TGTGCCAGCAATATCTTGGGGACAGGGAACATTCAGTACTTC.